The 28 T cell receptor beta chains reported below all come from one sample, sequenced in a study of response to subunit inactivated influenza vaccine. TCRdb ran MiXCR on the RT-PCR reads and lists one entry per CDR3 protein. The data show about 830,000 distinct CDR3 sequences, approximately 18% seen once. Material: PBMCs from blood, obtained 5 to 6 days after vaccination. The receptors shown here come from a man between 50 and 59 years old who received an inactivated influenza vaccine.

The V and J genes are TRBV5-1 and TRBJ1-2, with TRBD1 matching 8 bases. Germline CDR1 is SGHRS and CDR2 is YFSETQ. The length of the CDR3 is 17 residues. J was trimmed by 3 bases and V by 4 bases; bases with no gene match: 14. The CDR3 nucleotides read TGCGCCAGCAGCCTCGGACTCCGGGACAGGTCAGACTATGGCTACACCTTC. Protein product: CASSLGLRDRSDYGYTF.

In its sample, this clonotype was seen once. DNA for the CDR3: TGTGCCAGCCTCCTGCGGGATGGGGAGACCCAGTACTTC. Translating it yields CASLLRDGETQYF. The J gene is TRBJ2-5, the V gene TRBV7-2, with a possible D match to TRBD2 (6 bases). The V end was cut by 8 bases, the J end by 5 bases, with 15 bases between. The length of the CDR3 is 13 residues. Germline CDR1 SGHTA, CDR2 FQGNSA.

This clonotype was detected once. The chain recombines TRBV6-2 or TRBV6-3 with TRBJ1-1; D remains unclear. Trimming cost V 5 bases and J 7 bases, with 20 bases left between them. Germline loops: CDR1 MNHEY, CDR2 SVGEGT. CDR3 length: 15 amino acids. CDR3 bases: TGTGCCAGCAGTCATCTCGGGTCGGCAGTTGGTGAAGCTTTCTTT. As protein: CASSHLGSAVGEAFF.

This clonotype has a count of ten or more. The CDR3 DNA is TGTGCCAGCAGTTTGGAGACTCGGGTGGGTGAGCAGTTCTTC. This codes for CASSLETRVGEQFF. V and J are TRBV12-3 or TRBV12-4 and TRBJ2-1, with D uncertain. V was shortened by 3 bases and J by 9 bases, with 15 bases between the two germline ends. The CDR3 covers 14 residues.

This chain connects TRBV9 to TRBJ2-5; the D gene is possibly TRBD2 (6 bases). Germline loops: CDR1 SGDLS, CDR2 YYNGEE. The V end lost 4 bases, the J end lost 2 bases, and 15 bases lay between the germline ends. This CDR3 comprises 15 residues. CDR3 sequence reads: CASSKGGQRQETQYF. CDR3 bases: TGTGCCAGCAGCAAAGGAGGGCAAAGGCAAGAGACCCAGTACTTC. The entire variable domain, with the rest obtained from reference TRBV9 and TRBJ2-5, is as follows: DSGVTQTPKHLITATGQRVTLRCSPRSGDLSVYWYQQSLDQGLQFLIQYYNGEERAKGNILERFSAQQFPDLHSELNLSSLELGDSALYFCASSKGGQRQETQYFGPGTRLLVL.

This chain connects TRBV11-3 to TRBJ2-7; no definite D call. Germline CDR1 is SGHNT and CDR2 is YENEEA. V was trimmed by 0 bases and J by 6 bases, leaving 9 bases between them. This CDR3 is built from 13 residues. Here the CDR3 DNA reads TGTGCCAGCAGCTTAGATTGGCTCGGCGAGCAGTACTTC. This sequence encodes CASSLDWLGEQYF.

This rearrangement joins TRBV12-3 or TRBV12-4 to TRBJ1-2; unclear D gene. The CDR3 has 13 residues. The V and J ends lost 7 bases and 5 bases respectively, with 14 bases between them. CDR3 loop: CASTLRGKYGYTF. DNA of the CDR3: TGTGCCAGCACACTGAGAGGGAAGTATGGCTACACCTTC.

This rearrangement joins TRBV28 to TRBJ2-5, with 7 bases that match TRBD1. The J segment lost 1 base and the V segment lost 4 bases, leaving 6 bases of the junction unmatched. CDR3 size: 15 residues. Germline V CDR1 and CDR2: MDHEN, SYDVKM. The CDR3 is CASSYQGVFQETQYF. CDR3 sequence (DNA): TGTGCCAGCAGTTACCAGGGGGTGTTCCAAGAGACCCAGTACTTC.

This clonotype occurred a few times. The J gene is TRBJ1-6, the V gene TRBV6-5, with a tentative D call TRBD1 (5 bases). The CDR3 consists of 19 residues. Germline CDR1 reads MNHEY; CDR2 reads SVGAGI. Trimming removed 0 bases at V and 2 bases at J, with 17 bases between. This chain's CDR3 is CASSYSTHLREPYNSPLHF. The CDR3 DNA is TGTGCCAGCAGTTACTCCACACACCTCAGGGAGCCCTATAATTCACCCCTCCACTTT.

The chain recombines TRBV6-5 with TRBJ2-3; possibly TRBD2 for D (6 bases). The CDR3 has 13 residues. Per the germline V gene, CDR1 is MNHEY and CDR2 is SVGAGI. Deletions cut 6 bases from V and 5 bases from J, with 12 bases between. This chain's CDR3 is CASRLWGEDTQYF. The CDR3 region has the DNA TGTGCCAGCAGATTATGGGGGGAAGATACGCAGTATTTT.

This clonotype was found a few times. This chain uses TRBV7-8 with TRBJ1-5; D unclear. Trimming took off 4 bases at V and 9 bases at J, with 13 bases between the two ends. Germline V gene sequence: CDR1 SGHVS, CDR2 FQNEAQ. The CDR3 totals 13 residues. The chain's CDR3 is CASSSRPIGPQHF. For the CDR3, the DNA is TGTGCCAGCAGCTCTCGACCCATTGGGCCCCAGCATTTT.

The gene calls are TRBV10-2 and TRBJ1-5; a weak D match, TRBD1 (5 bases). Trimming removed 5 bases at V and 1 base at J, with 9 bases between. The CDR3 is 14 amino acids. Germline V gives CDR1 WSHSY, CDR2 SAAADI. The CDR3 DNA sequence: TGCGCCAGCAGTAAGGGACGGAGCAATCAGCCCCAGCATTTT. Translation gives CASSKGRSNQPQHF.

This clonotype was counted only a few times. The V and J genes are TRBV29-1 and TRBJ2-1; perhaps TRBD1 as D (5 bases). CDR1 and CDR2 (germline): SQVTM, ANQGSEA. The CDR3 is 14 residues long. The V gene lost 6 bases and the J gene lost 3 bases, with 15 bases spanning the gap. CDR3: CSVRPRGNYNEQFF. The CDR3 DNA reads TGCAGCGTCCGACCTAGGGGAAACTACAATGAGCAGTTCTTC.

This clonotype has just a few counts. The gene calls are TRBV7-8 and TRBJ2-1, with 11 bases that match TRBD2. V gave up 2 bases and J gave up 4 bases; unmatched junction bases: 4. The germline gives CDR1 SGHVS, CDR2 FQNEAQ. The length of the CDR3 is 16 residues. The CDR3 DNA sequence: TGTGCCAGCAGCTTAACGGGACTAGCGGTTTACAATGAGCAGTTCTTC. This gives the protein CASSLTGLAVYNEQFF.

This clonotype was seen only a few times. This chain uses TRBV29-1 with TRBJ2-1, with 7 bases that match TRBD1. Unmatched junction bases numbered 10, after V lost 7 bases and J lost 7 bases. Looked up from germline, CDR1 is SQVTM and CDR2 is ANQGSEA. The CDR3 has 13 residues. As DNA, the CDR3 is TGCAGCGGACAAAAACAGGGGCGTAATGAGCAGTTCTTC. It specifies CSGQKQGRNEQFF.

The V gene is TRBV12-3 or TRBV12-4, the J gene TRBJ2-3; 8 nucleotides match TRBD2. With 6 bases clipped from V and 0 bases from J, the junction kept 2 bases outside the gene matches. CDR3 length: 14 amino acids. The CDR3 reads CASRGTRSTDTQYF. CDR3 coding DNA: TGTGCCAGCAGGGGGACTAGAAGCACAGATACGCAGTATTTT.

There are a few counts of this clonotype. The V and J genes are TRBV20-1 and TRBJ2-3; D may be TRBD1 (7 bases). The CDR3 loop spans 13 amino acids. The germline CDR1 and CDR2 sequences are DFQATT and SNEGSKA (reference sequence). Between the trimmed V and J ends, which lost 3 bases and 5 bases, there was a span of 12 bases. CDR3 DNA sequence: TGCAGTGCTAGTCAGGGGGGTAAAGATACGCAGTATTTT. Its translation: CSASQGGKDTQYF.

The chain links TRBV7-8 to TRBJ2-3; either TRBD1 or TRBD2 may fit D (5 bases each). Germline V gives CDR1 SGHVS, CDR2 FQNEAQ. The CDR3 length is 16 residues. Trimming left V 7 bases short and J 1 base short, with 18 bases between. This chain's CDR3 is CASTTWVGRGTDTQYF. CDR3 bases: TGTGCCAGCACCACTTGGGTGGGACGGGGCACAGATACGCAGTATTTT.

Only a few counts were recorded for this clonotype. This chain uses TRBV12-3 or TRBV12-4 with TRBJ2-3; possible D gene TRBD1, 6 bases. Trimming removed 6 bases at V and 0 bases at J, with 13 bases between. The CDR3 spans 15 residues. CDR3 protein: CASSPPTGSTDTQYF. Here the CDR3 DNA reads TGTGCCAGCAGCCCACCGACAGGCAGCACAGATACGCAGTATTTT.

The V and J genes are TRBV20-1 and TRBJ2-7; 7 bases match TRBD2. The CDR3 length is 13 residues. V dropped 4 bases and J dropped 7; count of bases not matched to a gene: 10. Germline CDR1 DFQATT, CDR2 SNEGSKA (reference sequence). CDR3 in DNA: TGCAGTGCTATGATTGCGGGAGAGAGGGAGCAGTACTTC. Translated, it gives CSAMIAGEREQYF.

The V and J genes are TRBV28 and TRBJ2-6; perhaps TRBD2 as D (7 bases). The V and J ends lost 7 bases and 3 bases respectively, with 16 bases between them. CDR3 length: 16 residues. Germline CDR1 is MDHEN and CDR2 is SYDVKM. The CDR3 sequence: CASTQRGGLGANVLTF. CDR3 coding DNA: TGTGCCAGCACCCAGAGGGGGGGTCTTGGGGCCAACGTCCTGACTTTC.

The CDR3 nucleotides read TGTGCCAGCAGAGAGGGACTAGCGGGAGGTGAGCAGTTCTTC. Encoded protein: CASREGLAGGEQFF. The chain combines TRBV9 with TRBJ2-1; TRBD2 matches 15 bases. CDR3 size: 14 residues. The germline V gene encodes CDR1 SGDLS and CDR2 YYNGEE. The junction had 3 bases not matched to a gene; V was cut back by 5 bases and J by 9 bases.

The V call is TRBV4-3, the J call TRBJ1-1; perhaps TRBD1 as D (5 bases). Germline V gene lookup returns CDR1 LGHNA and CDR2 YSLEER. This CDR3 has 14 residues. Trimming took 0 bases from V and 7 from J, leaving 12 bases between them. The CDR3 region is CASSQDWGTGEAFF. The DNA for the CDR3 is TGCGCCAGCAGCCAAGACTGGGGGACCGGTGAAGCTTTCTTT.

V is TRBV5-1 and J is TRBJ2-7; TRBD1 matches 7 bases. V was clipped by 3 bases and J by 5 bases; unmatched bases: 8. The CDR3 loop spans 14 amino acids. Germline lookup yields CDR1 SGHRS and CDR2 YFSETQ. In DNA form, the CDR3 reads TGCGCCAGCAGCTCACAGGGGTACTTCGACGAGCAGTACTTC. Translation gives CASSSQGYFDEQYF.

The sample holds many counts of this clonotype. The rearrangement uses TRBV7-2 and TRBJ2-7; a weak D match, TRBD2 (5 bases). Germline V gene sequence: CDR1 SGHTA, CDR2 FQGNSA. V was shortened by 0 bases and J by 2 bases, with 8 bases between the two germline ends. This CDR3 has 14 amino acids. CDR3 residues: CASSLAEGTYEQYF. CDR3 DNA: TGTGCCAGCAGCTTAGCCGAGGGAACCTACGAGCAGTACTTC.

This chain connects TRBV20-1 to TRBJ2-3; 16 bases align to TRBD2. CDR3 size: 17 residues. V lost 5 bases, J lost 3 bases, and 8 bases stayed unmatched. Germline V gene data show CDR1 as DFQATT and CDR2 as SNEGSKA (reference sequence). CDR3 in DNA: TGCAGTGCTCCGGGACTAGCGGGAGGGTTAGGGACAGATACGCAGTATTTT. Amino acids: CSAPGLAGGLGTDTQYF.

This chain connects TRBV15 to TRBJ1-5; a possible D gene is TRBD1 (6 bases). With 0 bases removed from V and 1 base from J, the gap between germline ends came to 13 bases. Germline V gives CDR1 LNHNV, CDR2 YYDKDF (reference sequence). The CDR3 contains 17 residues. CDR3 amino acids: CATSREGGTYSNQPQHF. The CDR3 DNA reads TGTGCCACCAGCAGAGAAGGGGGGACGTACAGCAATCAGCCCCAGCATTTT.

This clonotype was counted between two and nine times. The chain combines TRBV29-1 with TRBJ1-2; D not certain. This CDR3 contains 12 residues. The V gene's germline CDR1 is SQVTM and CDR2 ANQGSEA. Trimming left V 2 bases short and J 8 bases short, with 12 bases between. The CDR3 spells CSVEKLGSGYTF. The CDR3 DNA sequence: TGCAGCGTTGAAAAGCTTGGTTCCGGCTACACCTTC.